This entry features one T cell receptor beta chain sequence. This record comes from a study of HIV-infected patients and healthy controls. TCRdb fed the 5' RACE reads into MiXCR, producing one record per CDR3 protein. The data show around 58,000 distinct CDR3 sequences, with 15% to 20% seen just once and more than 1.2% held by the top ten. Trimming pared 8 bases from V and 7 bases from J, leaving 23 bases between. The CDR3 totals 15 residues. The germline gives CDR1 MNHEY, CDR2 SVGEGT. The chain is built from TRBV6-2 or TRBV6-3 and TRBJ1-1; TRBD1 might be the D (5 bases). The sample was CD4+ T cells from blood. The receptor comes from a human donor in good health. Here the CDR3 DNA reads TGTGCCAGCTCAAGCGGCGGTTCGGGGCAAGGTGAAGCTTTCTTT. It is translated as CASSSGGSGQGEAFF.